The rows below give T cell receptor beta chains drawn from one sample of a study of tumor and adjacent non-tumor tissue in lung cancer. One entry per CDR3 protein, called by TCRdb with MiXCR from the multiplex PCR reads. Of fewer than 150,000 distinct CDR3 sequences in the sample, around 66% were seen once. The sequencing sample was made of lung tumor tissue. These TCRs come from a man aged 55 to 70 with small cell lung cancer. Both conserved end residues are part of each CDR3. The order of the fields is CDR3 length, clone size, D gene, V gene, J gene, CDR3 DNA, CDR3 protein. A D gene is named only where the DNA matches it firmly. Part of the rows lack a size; the others show once, few, many or a class for expanded clones.

len: 12; abundance: .; d_gene: .; v_gene: TRBV13; j_gene: TRBJ1-2; CDR3nt: TGTGCCACCAGCTTAGTGTTCTATGGCTACACCTTC; CDR3aa: CATSLVFYGYTF
len: 21; abundance: few; d_gene: TRBD1; v_gene: TRBV4-1; j_gene: TRBJ2-2; CDR3nt: TGCGCCAGCAGCCTAGATTCGCGCTGGGACAGGGGGCGGAAAAACACCGGGGAGCTGTTTTTT; CDR3aa: CASSLDSRWDRGRKNTGELFF
len: 15; abundance: few; d_gene: TRBD1; v_gene: TRBV7-3; j_gene: TRBJ1-4; CDR3nt: TGTGCCAGCAGCTTACGTGTGTCAGGGGGTGAAAAACTGTTTTTT; CDR3aa: CASSLRVSGGEKLFF
len: 14; abundance: .; d_gene: TRBD2; v_gene: TRBV20-1; j_gene: TRBJ2-1; CDR3nt: TGCAGTGCTATAAATAGCGGGTCCAACAATGAGCAGTTCTTC; CDR3aa: CSAINSGSNNEQFF
len: 16; abundance: many; d_gene: .; v_gene: TRBV20-1; j_gene: TRBJ2-1; CDR3nt: TGCAGTGCTAGAGATCTCAGGAACGCGGGATACAATGAGCAGTTCTTC; CDR3aa: CSARDLRNAGYNEQFF
len: 15; abundance: .; d_gene: .; v_gene: TRBV6-1; j_gene: TRBJ2-2; CDR3nt: TGTGCCAGCAGGCGGGACTTCCTGAACACCGGGGAGCTGTTATTT; CDR3aa: CASRRDFLNTGELLF
len: 14; abundance: .; d_gene: TRBD2; v_gene: TRBV20-1; j_gene: TRBJ2-7; CDR3nt: TGCAGTGCTAGACGTGGACTAGCGGGCTACGAGCAGTACTTC; CDR3aa: CSARRGLAGYEQYF
len: 13; abundance: .; d_gene: .; v_gene: TRBV11-1; j_gene: TRBJ2-3; CDR3nt: TGTGTCAGCATCTTTAGCGGGACAGATACACAGTATTTT; CDR3aa: CVSIFSGTDTQYF
len: 13; abundance: .; d_gene: .; v_gene: TRBV20-1; j_gene: TRBJ2-1; CDR3nt: TGCAATGTTAGAGACCCTAAGGAGACTGATCAGTTCTTC; CDR3aa: CNVRDPKETDQFF
len: 13; abundance: many; d_gene: .; v_gene: TRBV5-4; j_gene: TRBJ2-7; CDR3nt: TGTGCCAGCAGCTTGCCGGGGCCCTACGAGCAGTACTTC; CDR3aa: CASSLPGPYEQYF
len: 15; abundance: once; d_gene: TRBD1; v_gene: TRBV4-1; j_gene: TRBJ1-2; CDR3nt: TGCGCCAGCAGCCCAGAAGGGCAGGGGGCTGGTGGCTACACCTTC; CDR3aa: CASSPEGQGAGGYTF
len: 13; abundance: .; d_gene: .; v_gene: TRBV20-1; j_gene: TRBJ2-5; CDR3nt: TGCAGCGCCAGGACGGGATATTTCGAGACCCAGTACTTC; CDR3aa: CSARTGYFETQYF
len: 14; abundance: few; d_gene: .; v_gene: TRBV20-1; j_gene: TRBJ1-2; CDR3nt: TGCAGTGTGACTTTTGAGGAGCGGGTGGATGGCTACACCTTC; CDR3aa: CSVTFEERVDGYTF
len: 16; abundance: .; d_gene: TRBD1; v_gene: TRBV11-1; j_gene: TRBJ2-2; CDR3nt: TGTGCCAGCAGTTCCCCGGACAGGGTAGACACCGAGGAACTGTTTTTT; CDR3aa: CASSSPDRVDTEELFF
len: 16; abundance: few; d_gene: TRBD2; v_gene: TRBV4-2; j_gene: TRBJ2-1; CDR3nt: TGTGCCAGCAGCCAAGGGGCGGGGGGCTCGTGGAATGAGCAGTTCTTC; CDR3aa: CASSQGAGGSWNEQFF
len: 13; abundance: once; d_gene: .; v_gene: TRBV20-1; j_gene: TRBJ2-7; CDR3nt: TGCGGTCCTAGGGAACCTTCAGGTTACGAGCAGTACTTC; CDR3aa: CGPREPSGYEQYF
len: 15; abundance: few; d_gene: .; v_gene: TRBV20-1; j_gene: TRBJ2-1; CDR3nt: TGCAGTGCCCAGATAGGGGAATCGGACTACAATGAGCAGTTCTTC; CDR3aa: CSAQIGESDYNEQFF
len: 12; abundance: .; d_gene: .; v_gene: TRBV10-3; j_gene: TRBJ1-2; CDR3nt: TGTGCCATCAGTCCAACCGAGTATGGCTACACCTTC; CDR3aa: CAISPTEYGYTF
len: 13; abundance: .; d_gene: .; v_gene: TRBV24-1; j_gene: TRBJ2-3; CDR3nt: TGTGCCACCAGTGATCCCCGGGGAGATACGCAGTATTTT; CDR3aa: CATSDPRGDTQYF
len: 16; abundance: many; d_gene: .; v_gene: TRBV6-1; j_gene: TRBJ1-2; CDR3nt: TGTGCCAGCAGTGAGGGGGAGGCAGAGCTTAACTATGGCTACACCTTC; CDR3aa: CASSEGEAELNYGYTF
len: 14; abundance: many; d_gene: .; v_gene: TRBV24-1; j_gene: TRBJ2-5; CDR3nt: TGTGCCACCAGTGACCCGGGGACGGAAGAGACCCAGTACTTC; CDR3aa: CATSDPGTEETQYF
len: 15; abundance: .; d_gene: .; v_gene: TRBV20-1; j_gene: TRBJ2-2; CDR3nt: TGCAGTGCTAGCGTGAGGGGTACAGGCACCAGGGAGCTGTTTTTT; CDR3aa: CSASVRGTGTRELFF
len: 13; abundance: .; d_gene: .; v_gene: TRBV11-2; j_gene: TRBJ2-1; CDR3nt: TGTGCCAGTAGCTTAGATAGAGCTTTAGATCAGTTCTTC; CDR3aa: CASSLDRALDQFF
len: 13; abundance: many; d_gene: .; v_gene: TRBV6-6; j_gene: TRBJ1-1; CDR3nt: TGTGCCAGCAGTTACACTACAGGGACTGAAGCTTTCTTT; CDR3aa: CASSYTTGTEAFF
len: 14; abundance: .; d_gene: .; v_gene: TRBV11-3; j_gene: TRBJ2-2; CDR3nt: TGTGCCAGCAGCTACCTTCAGGATGGCGGGGAGTTGTTTTTT; CDR3aa: CASSYLQDGGELFF
len: 15; abundance: few; d_gene: TRBD1; v_gene: TRBV12-3/TRBV12-4; j_gene: TRBJ1-2; CDR3nt: TGTGCCGGTAGTTCCCAGGGGGCCGTTTGGTATGGCTACACCTTC; CDR3aa: CAGSSQGAVWYGYTF
len: 14; abundance: .; d_gene: TRBD1; v_gene: TRBV11-1; j_gene: TRBJ2-7; CDR3nt: TGTGCCAACAGTCGGACAGGGGGCTCCTACGAGCAGTGCTTC; CDR3aa: CANSRTGGSYEQCF
len: 12; abundance: .; d_gene: .; v_gene: TRBV20-1; j_gene: TRBJ2-2; CDR3nt: TGCAGTGTTAGAGATGGAATCGGAGAGCTGTTTTTT; CDR3aa: CSVRDGIGELFF
len: 16; abundance: .; d_gene: TRBD2; v_gene: TRBV5-1; j_gene: TRBJ2-3; CDR3nt: TGCGCCAGCAGCTTGGGGGAACTAGCGGAAGCCGATACGCAGTATTTT; CDR3aa: CASSLGELAEADTQYF
len: 15; abundance: few; d_gene: .; v_gene: TRBV5-6; j_gene: TRBJ2-7; CDR3nt: TGTGCCAGCAGCCCCTTGAGGGAAGGTGTCGACGAGCAGTACTTC; CDR3aa: CASSPLREGVDEQYF
len: 14; abundance: .; d_gene: .; v_gene: TRBV12-3/TRBV12-4; j_gene: TRBJ1-5; CDR3nt: TGTGCCAGCAGTTTTACCAGGTGGAATCAGCCCCAGCATTTT; CDR3aa: CASSFTRWNQPQHF
len: 14; abundance: .; d_gene: .; v_gene: TRBV6-5; j_gene: TRBJ2-7; CDR3nt: TGCACCTCCCGAACCCCCGGGACCTATATCAATCTGTACTTC; CDR3aa: CTSRTPGTYINLYF
len: 12; abundance: .; d_gene: .; v_gene: TRBV28; j_gene: TRBJ1-5; CDR3nt: TGTGCCAGCAGTCACGGTGGTCAGTCCAAGCATTTT; CDR3aa: CASSHGGQSKHF
len: 15; abundance: .; d_gene: .; v_gene: TRBV29-1; j_gene: TRBJ2-1; CDR3nt: TGCAGCGCCTCCGGGACAACGAACTCCTACAATGAGCAGTTCTTC; CDR3aa: CSASGTTNSYNEQFF
len: 14; abundance: .; d_gene: .; v_gene: TRBV5-1; j_gene: TRBJ1-1; CDR3nt: TGCGCCAGCAGCTTGGCGACGGTCGGCACTGAAGCTTTCTTT; CDR3aa: CASSLATVGTEAFF
len: 11; abundance: .; d_gene: .; v_gene: TRBV28; j_gene: TRBJ1-1; CDR3nt: TGTGCCAGTAGTTTATGGTCTGAAGCTTTCTTT; CDR3aa: CASSLWSEAFF
len: 13; abundance: .; d_gene: .; v_gene: TRBV6-1; j_gene: TRBJ1-2; CDR3nt: TGTGCCAGCAGTATCGAAGCGGGAGTAGGTTGCACCTTC; CDR3aa: CASSIEAGVGCTF
len: 15; abundance: once; d_gene: .; v_gene: TRBV11-2; j_gene: TRBJ2-5; CDR3nt: TGTGCCAGCAACCTCCTCGACAGGTTGGGAGAGACCCAGTACTTC; CDR3aa: CASNLLDRLGETQYF
len: 14; abundance: few; d_gene: TRBD2; v_gene: TRBV20-1; j_gene: TRBJ2-1; CDR3nt: TGCAGTGCTAGAGATCCGGGAGGGTCGGACGAGCAGTTCTTC; CDR3aa: CSARDPGGSDEQFF
len: 13; abundance: .; d_gene: TRBD2; v_gene: TRBV6-1; j_gene: TRBJ2-3; CDR3nt: TGTGCCGGAGGGAGGGATAGCACAGATACGCAGTATTTT; CDR3aa: CAGGRDSTDTQYF
len: 21; abundance: .; d_gene: TRBD2; v_gene: TRBV5-5; j_gene: TRBJ2-1; CDR3nt: TGTGTCAGCAGCTTGGCCGTAGTCGTACGACTAGCGGGAGGGCCCTACAATGAGCAGTTCTTC; CDR3aa: CVSSLAVVVRLAGGPYNEQFF
len: 13; abundance: many; d_gene: .; v_gene: TRBV4-2; j_gene: TRBJ2-5; CDR3nt: TGTGCCAGCAGCCGAGGGACGGAAGAGACCCAGTACTTC; CDR3aa: CASSRGTEETQYF
len: 19; abundance: few; d_gene: TRBD2; v_gene: TRBV4-1; j_gene: TRBJ2-2; CDR3nt: TGCGCCAGCAGCCAAATGGGACTAGCGGGACACGCGAACACCGGGGAGCTGTTTTTT; CDR3aa: CASSQMGLAGHANTGELFF
len: 17; abundance: .; d_gene: TRBD2; v_gene: TRBV6-2/TRBV6-3; j_gene: TRBJ2-1; CDR3nt: TGTGCCAGCAGTTCTTCCCTGGGACTAGCGGGAGGGAATGAGCAGTTCTTC; CDR3aa: CASSSSLGLAGGNEQFF
len: 16; abundance: many; d_gene: TRBD2; v_gene: TRBV20-1; j_gene: TRBJ2-4; CDR3nt: TGCAGTGCTAGATTCGGACTAGCGGCAGCCAAAAACATTCAGTACTTC; CDR3aa: CSARFGLAAAKNIQYF
len: 19; abundance: .; d_gene: .; v_gene: TRBV20-1; j_gene: TRBJ2-7; CDR3nt: TGCAGTGCTAGATTGATCCCCCCCTTAGGGGTTTTGGTTAACTACGAGCAGTACTTC; CDR3aa: CSARLIPPLGVLVNYEQYF
len: 17; abundance: few; d_gene: .; v_gene: TRBV5-4; j_gene: TRBJ1-2; CDR3nt: TGTGCCAGCAGCTTGATGGGCACTCGGGGATTGAGCTATGGCTACACCTTC; CDR3aa: CASSLMGTRGLSYGYTF
len: 15; abundance: .; d_gene: TRBD1; v_gene: TRBV6-5; j_gene: TRBJ2-2; CDR3nt: TGTGCCAGCAGCCGGGACAGGGGGCCCACCGGGGAGCTGTTTTTT; CDR3aa: CASSRDRGPTGELFF
len: 15; abundance: many; d_gene: .; v_gene: TRBV25-1; j_gene: TRBJ1-2; CDR3nt: TGTGCCAGCAGGGGACTCGGGGTCCGCGGCTATGGCTACACCTTC; CDR3aa: CASRGLGVRGYGYTF
len: 13; abundance: .; d_gene: .; v_gene: TRBV12-3/TRBV12-4; j_gene: TRBJ2-5; CDR3nt: TGTGCCAGCAGTACCTATTCTCAAGAGACCCAGTACTTC; CDR3aa: CASSTYSQETQYF
len: 15; abundance: few; d_gene: TRBD2; v_gene: TRBV5-1; j_gene: TRBJ2-5; CDR3nt: TGCGCCAGCAGCTTGGTAGGGACTATCACTGAAACCCAGTACTTC; CDR3aa: CASSLVGTITETQYF
len: 14; abundance: .; d_gene: .; v_gene: TRBV11-2; j_gene: TRBJ1-1; CDR3nt: TGTGCCAGCAGCACAAGGGCCGTGGACCCTGAAGTTTTCTTT; CDR3aa: CASSTRAVDPEVFF